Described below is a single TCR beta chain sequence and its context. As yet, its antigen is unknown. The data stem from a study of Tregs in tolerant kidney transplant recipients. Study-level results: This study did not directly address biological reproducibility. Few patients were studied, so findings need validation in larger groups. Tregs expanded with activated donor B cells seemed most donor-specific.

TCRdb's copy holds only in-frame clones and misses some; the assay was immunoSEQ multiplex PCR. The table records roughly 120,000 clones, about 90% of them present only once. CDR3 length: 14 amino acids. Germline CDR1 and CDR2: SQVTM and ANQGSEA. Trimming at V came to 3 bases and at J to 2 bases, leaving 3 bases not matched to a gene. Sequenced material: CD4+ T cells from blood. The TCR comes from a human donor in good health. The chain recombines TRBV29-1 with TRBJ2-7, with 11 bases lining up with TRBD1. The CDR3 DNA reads TGCAGCGTTGACGGGACAGGGGGAACCTACGAGCAGTACTTC. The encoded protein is CSVDGTGGTYEQYF.